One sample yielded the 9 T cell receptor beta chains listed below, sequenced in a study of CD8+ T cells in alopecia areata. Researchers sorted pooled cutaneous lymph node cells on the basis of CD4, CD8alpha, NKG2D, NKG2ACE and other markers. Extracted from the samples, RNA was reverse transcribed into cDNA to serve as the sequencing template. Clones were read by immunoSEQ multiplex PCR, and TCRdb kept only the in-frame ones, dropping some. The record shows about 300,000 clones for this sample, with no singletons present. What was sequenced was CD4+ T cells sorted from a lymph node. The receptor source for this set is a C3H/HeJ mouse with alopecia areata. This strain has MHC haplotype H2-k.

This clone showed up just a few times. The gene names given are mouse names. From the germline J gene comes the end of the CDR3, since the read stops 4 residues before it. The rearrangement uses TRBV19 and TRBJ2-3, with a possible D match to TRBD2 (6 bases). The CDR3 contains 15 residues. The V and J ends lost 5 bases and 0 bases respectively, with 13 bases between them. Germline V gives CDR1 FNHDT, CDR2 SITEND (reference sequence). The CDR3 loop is CASSRRGTSAETLYF. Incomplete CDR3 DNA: TGTGCCAGCAGCCGACGGGGGACTAGTGCAGAA.

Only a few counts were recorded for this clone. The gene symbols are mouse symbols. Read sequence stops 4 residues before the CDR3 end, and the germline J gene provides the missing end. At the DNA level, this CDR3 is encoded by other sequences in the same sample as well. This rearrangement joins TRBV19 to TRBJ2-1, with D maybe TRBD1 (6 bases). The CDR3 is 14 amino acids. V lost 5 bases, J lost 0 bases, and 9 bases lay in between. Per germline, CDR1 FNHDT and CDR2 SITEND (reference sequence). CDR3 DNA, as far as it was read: TGTGCCAGCAGGCGGGACATTAACTATGCT. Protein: CASRRDINYA. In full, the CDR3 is CASRRDINYAEQFF.

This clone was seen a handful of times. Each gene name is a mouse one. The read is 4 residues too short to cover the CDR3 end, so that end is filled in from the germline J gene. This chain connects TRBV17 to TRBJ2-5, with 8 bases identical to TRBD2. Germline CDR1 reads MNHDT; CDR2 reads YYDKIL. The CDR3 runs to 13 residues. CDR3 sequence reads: CASSKTGEDTQYF. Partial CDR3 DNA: TGTGCTAGCAGTAAGACTGGGGAAGAC. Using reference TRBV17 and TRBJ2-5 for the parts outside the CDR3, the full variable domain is DTTVKQNPRYKLARVGKPVNLICSQTMNHDTMYWYQKKPNQAPKLLLFYYDKILNREADTFEKFQSSRPNNSFCSLYIGSAGLEYSAMYLCASSKTGEDTQYFGPGTRLLVL.

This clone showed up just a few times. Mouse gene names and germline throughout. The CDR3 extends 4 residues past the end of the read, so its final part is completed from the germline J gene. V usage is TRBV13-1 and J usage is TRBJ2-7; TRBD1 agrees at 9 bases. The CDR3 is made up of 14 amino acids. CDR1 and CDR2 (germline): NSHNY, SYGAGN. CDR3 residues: CASSARTGEYEQYF. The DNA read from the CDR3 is TGTGCCAGCAGTGCCAGGACAGGGGAATAT.

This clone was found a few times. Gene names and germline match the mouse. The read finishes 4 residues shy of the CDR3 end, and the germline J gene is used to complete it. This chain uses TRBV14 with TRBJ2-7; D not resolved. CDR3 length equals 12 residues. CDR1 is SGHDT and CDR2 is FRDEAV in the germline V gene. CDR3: CASSFRHYEQYF. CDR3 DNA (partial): TGTGCCAGCAGTTTCAGACATTAT. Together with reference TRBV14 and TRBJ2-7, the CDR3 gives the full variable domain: EAGVTQSPRYAVLQEGQAVSFWCDPISGHDTLYWYQQPRDQGPQLLVYFRDEAVIDNSQLPSDRFSAVRPKGTNSTLKIQSAKQGDTATYLCASSFRHYEQYFGPGTRLTVL.

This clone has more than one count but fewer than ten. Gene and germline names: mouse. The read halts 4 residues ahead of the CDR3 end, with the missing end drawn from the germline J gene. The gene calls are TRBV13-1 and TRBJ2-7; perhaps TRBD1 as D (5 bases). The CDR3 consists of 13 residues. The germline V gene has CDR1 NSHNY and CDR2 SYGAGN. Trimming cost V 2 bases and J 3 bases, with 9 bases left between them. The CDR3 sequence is CASSERQSYEQYF. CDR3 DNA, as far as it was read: TGTGCCAGCAGTGAAAGACAGAGCTAT.

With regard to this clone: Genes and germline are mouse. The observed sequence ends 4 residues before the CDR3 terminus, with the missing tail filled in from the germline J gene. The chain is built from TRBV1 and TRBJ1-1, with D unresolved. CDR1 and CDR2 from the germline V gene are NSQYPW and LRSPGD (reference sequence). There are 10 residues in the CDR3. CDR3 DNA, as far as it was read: TGCACCTGCAGTGGAGGA. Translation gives CTCSGG. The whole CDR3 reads CTCSGGEVFF.

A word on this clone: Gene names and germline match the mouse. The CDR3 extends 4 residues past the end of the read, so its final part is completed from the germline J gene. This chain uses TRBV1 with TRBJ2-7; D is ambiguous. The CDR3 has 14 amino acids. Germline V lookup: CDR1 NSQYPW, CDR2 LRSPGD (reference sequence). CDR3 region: CTCSADGRSHEQYF. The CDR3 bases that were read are TGCACCTGCAGTGCAGATGGCAGGAGTCAT.

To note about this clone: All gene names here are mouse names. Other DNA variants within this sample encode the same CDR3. The CDR3 here is CTCSRDWGQDTQYF. The sequenced CDR3 bases are TGCACCTGCAGCCGGGACTGGGGGCAAGAC. The chain combines TRBV1 with TRBJ2-5; 11 bases map to TRBD2. The read ends 4 residues shy of where the CDR3 ends; the end is completed using the germline J gene. The J segment lost 3 bases and the V segment lost 6 bases, leaving 2 bases of the junction unmatched. Germline CDR1 and CDR2: NSQYPW and LRSPGD (reference sequence). The CDR3 sequence is 14 residues long.